This T cell receptor (beta chain) was sequenced for a study of monozygotic twins with cystic fibrosis. Study at large: Libraries were built from roughly 2.8 micrograms of fragmented DNA using about 14 PCR cycles. Study conclusions and caveats: V usage most resembled the co-twin in 13 of 16 pairs. Clonality was generally low (median roughly 0.01), higher in the most severe patients. Monozygotic CF twins shared more identical nucleotide clonotypes than unrelated patients.

Concerning this clone: Its antigen is currently unknown.

The CDR3 totals 15 residues. Trimming left V 4 bases short and J 0 bases short, with 13 bases between. Germline V gives CDR1 MGHDK, CDR2 SYGVNS. Libraries were prepared by immunoSEQ multiplex PCR; TCRdb keeps only in-frame clonotypes and omits some of them. There are 29,000 or so clones in the sample; approximately 86% occur only once, and approximately 0.88% lies in the top ten. Sequencing was performed on blood. The receptor comes from a girl under 10 years old with cystic fibrosis. The gene calls are TRBV25-1 and TRBJ2-7, with D possibly TRBD1 on 5 matching bases. This CDR3 is CASSGQNRGSYEQYF. The CDR3 coding sequence is TGTGCCAGCAGTGGACAAAATAGGGGCTCCTACGAGCAGTACTTC.